The clone carrying this TCR beta chain is a singleton in its sample. Its target is unknown. This specimen includes other DNA sequences encoding the same CDR3. These data belong to a study of shared clonotypes between healthy human individuals. The protocol was immunoSEQ multiplex PCR, while the TCRdb copy is restricted to in-frame clones and leaves out a portion. The repertoire holds 450,000 to 500,000 clones, with almost 80% as singletons. Trimming at V came to 7 bases and at J to 7 bases, leaving 8 bases not matched to a gene. CDR3 length: 15 amino acids. Germline V gene sequence: CDR1 MNHEY, CDR2 SMNVEV (reference sequence). Broader study findings: The genetic and exposure-history diversity represented was limited by few donors. Blood alone was sampled, and tissue repertoires likely differ.

The sequence was collected from a woman aged 40 to 50 in good health. Some clones in this sample may be carry-over from other donors' samples. The genes are TRBV27 and TRBJ2-3; 13 nucleotides line up with TRBD2. The material sequenced was PBMCs. The CDR3 protein is CASTWTSGGGYTQYF. CDR3 DNA sequence: TGTGCCAGCACCTGGACTAGCGGGGGTGGTTATACGCAGTATTTT.